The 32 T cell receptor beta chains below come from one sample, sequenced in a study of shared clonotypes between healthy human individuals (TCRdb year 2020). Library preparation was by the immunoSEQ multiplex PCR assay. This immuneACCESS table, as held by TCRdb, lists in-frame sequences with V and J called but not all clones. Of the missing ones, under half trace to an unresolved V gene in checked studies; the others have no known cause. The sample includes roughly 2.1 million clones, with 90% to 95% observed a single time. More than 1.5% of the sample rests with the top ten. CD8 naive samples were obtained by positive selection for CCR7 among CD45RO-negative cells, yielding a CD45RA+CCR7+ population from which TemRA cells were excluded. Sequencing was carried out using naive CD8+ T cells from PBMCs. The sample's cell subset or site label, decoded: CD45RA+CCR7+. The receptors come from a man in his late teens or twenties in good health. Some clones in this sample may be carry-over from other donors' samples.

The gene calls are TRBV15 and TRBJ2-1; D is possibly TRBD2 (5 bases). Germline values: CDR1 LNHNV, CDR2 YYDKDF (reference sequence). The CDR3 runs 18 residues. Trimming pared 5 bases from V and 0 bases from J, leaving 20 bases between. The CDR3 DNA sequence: TGTGCCACCAGCTTGTCCATAAGAGCGGCAAGCTCCTACAATGAGCAGTTCTTC. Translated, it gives CATSLSIRAASSYNEQFF.

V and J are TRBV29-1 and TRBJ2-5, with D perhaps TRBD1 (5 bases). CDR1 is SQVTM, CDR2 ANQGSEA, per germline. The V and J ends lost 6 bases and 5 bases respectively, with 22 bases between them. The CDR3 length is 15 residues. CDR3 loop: CSVAKTTGAWETQYF. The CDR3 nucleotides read TGCAGCGTCGCAAAGACCACAGGAGCCTGGGAGACCCAGTACTTC.

CDR3 residues: CASSVPYGPYEQYF. Written as DNA, the CDR3 is TGTGCCAGCAGTGTACCGTACGGACCCTACGAGCAGTACTTC. V gene TRBV2 combines with J gene TRBJ2-7; D not resolved. The V and J ends lost 4 bases and 2 bases respectively, with 12 bases between them. The CDR3 has 14 amino acids. Germline V gives CDR1 SNHLY, CDR2 FYNNEI.

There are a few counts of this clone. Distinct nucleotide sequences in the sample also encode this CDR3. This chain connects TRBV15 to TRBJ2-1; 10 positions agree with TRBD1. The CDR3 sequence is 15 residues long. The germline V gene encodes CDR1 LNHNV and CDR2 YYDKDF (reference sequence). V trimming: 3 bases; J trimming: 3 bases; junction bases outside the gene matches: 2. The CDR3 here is CATSSRTGGYNEQFF. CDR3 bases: TGTGCCACCAGCAGCCGGACAGGGGGCTACAATGAGCAGTTCTTC.

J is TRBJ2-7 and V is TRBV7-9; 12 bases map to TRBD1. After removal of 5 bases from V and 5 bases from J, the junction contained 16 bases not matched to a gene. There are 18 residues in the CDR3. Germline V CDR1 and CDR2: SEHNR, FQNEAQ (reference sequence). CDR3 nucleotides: TGTGCCAGCAGCAAGCCGGGACAGGGGGCGAAGAAGATCCACGAGCAGTACTTC. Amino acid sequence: CASSKPGQGAKKIHEQYF. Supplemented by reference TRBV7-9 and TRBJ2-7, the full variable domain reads DTGVSQNPRHKITKRGQNVTFRCDPISEHNRLYWYRQTLGQGPEFLTYFQNEAQLEKSRLLSDRFSAERPKGSFSTLEIQRTEQGDSAMYLCASSKPGQGAKKIHEQYFGPGTRLTVT.

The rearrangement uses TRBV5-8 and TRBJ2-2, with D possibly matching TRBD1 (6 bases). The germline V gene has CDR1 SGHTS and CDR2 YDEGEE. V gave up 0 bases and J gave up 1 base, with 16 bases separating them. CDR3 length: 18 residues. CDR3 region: CASSLVPHRDKNTGELFF. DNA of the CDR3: TGTGCCAGCAGCTTGGTGCCACACCGGGACAAGAACACCGGGGAGCTGTTTTTT.

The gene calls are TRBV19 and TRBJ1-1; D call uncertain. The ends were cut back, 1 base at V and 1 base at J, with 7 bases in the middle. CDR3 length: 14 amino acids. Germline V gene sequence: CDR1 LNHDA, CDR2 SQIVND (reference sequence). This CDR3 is CASSIGHPNTEAFF. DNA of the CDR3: TGTGCCAGTAGTATAGGCCACCCGAACACTGAAGCTTTCTTT.

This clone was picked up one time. Here the CDR3 reads CAWSVGWNGYTF. The CDR3 bases are TGTGCCTGGAGTGTAGGGTGGAATGGCTACACCTTC. The chain combines TRBV30 with TRBJ1-2; no clear D. V shed 0 bases and J shed 6 bases, with 8 bases lying between them. There are 12 residues in the CDR3. The germline CDR1 and CDR2 sequences are GTSNPN and SVGIG (reference sequence).

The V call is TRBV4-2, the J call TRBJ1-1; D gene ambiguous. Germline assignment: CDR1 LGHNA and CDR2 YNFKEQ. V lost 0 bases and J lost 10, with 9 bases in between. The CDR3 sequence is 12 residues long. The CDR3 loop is CASSQDLLAAFF. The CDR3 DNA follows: TGTGCCAGCAGCCAAGATCTCCTGGCAGCTTTCTTT.

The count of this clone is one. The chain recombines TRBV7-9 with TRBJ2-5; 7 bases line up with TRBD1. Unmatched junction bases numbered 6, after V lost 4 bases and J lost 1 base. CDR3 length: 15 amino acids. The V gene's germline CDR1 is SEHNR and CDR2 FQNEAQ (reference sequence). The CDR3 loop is CASSSETGFQETQYF. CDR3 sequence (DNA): TGTGCCAGCAGCTCAGAGACAGGGTTCCAAGAGACCCAGTACTTC. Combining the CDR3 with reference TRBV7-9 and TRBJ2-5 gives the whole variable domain DTGVSQNPRHKITKRGQNVTFRCDPISEHNRLYWYRQTLGQGPEFLTYFQNEAQLEKSRLLSDRFSAERPKGSFSTLEIQRTEQGDSAMYLCASSSETGFQETQYFGPGTRLLVL.

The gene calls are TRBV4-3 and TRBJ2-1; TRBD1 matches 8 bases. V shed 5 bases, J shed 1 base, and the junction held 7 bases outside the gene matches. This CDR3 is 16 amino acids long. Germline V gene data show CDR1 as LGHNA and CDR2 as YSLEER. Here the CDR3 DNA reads TGCGCCAGCAGCTCTGGACAGGGCAGATCCTACAATGAGCAGTTCTTC. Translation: CASSSGQGRSYNEQFF.

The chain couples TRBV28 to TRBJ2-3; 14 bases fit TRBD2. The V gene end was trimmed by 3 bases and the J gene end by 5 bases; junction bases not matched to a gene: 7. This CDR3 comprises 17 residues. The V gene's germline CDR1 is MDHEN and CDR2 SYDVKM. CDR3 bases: TGTGCCAGCAGTTTGTTGGGGACTAGCGGGAGTGTAGATACGCAGTATTTT. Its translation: CASSLLGTSGSVDTQYF.

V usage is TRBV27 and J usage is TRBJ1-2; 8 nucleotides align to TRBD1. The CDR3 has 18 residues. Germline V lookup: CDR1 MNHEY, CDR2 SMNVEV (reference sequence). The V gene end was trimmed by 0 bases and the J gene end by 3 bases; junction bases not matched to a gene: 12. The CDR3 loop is CASSLSWTGFHRDYGYTF. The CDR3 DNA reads TGTGCCAGCAGTTTATCTTGGACAGGGTTTCATCGGGACTATGGCTACACCTTC.

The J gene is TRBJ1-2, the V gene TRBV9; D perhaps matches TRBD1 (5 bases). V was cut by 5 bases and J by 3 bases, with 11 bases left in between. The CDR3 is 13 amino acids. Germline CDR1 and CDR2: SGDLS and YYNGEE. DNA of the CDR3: TGTGCCAGCAGGGCCGGGACCGACTATGGCTACACCTTC. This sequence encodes CASRAGTDYGYTF.

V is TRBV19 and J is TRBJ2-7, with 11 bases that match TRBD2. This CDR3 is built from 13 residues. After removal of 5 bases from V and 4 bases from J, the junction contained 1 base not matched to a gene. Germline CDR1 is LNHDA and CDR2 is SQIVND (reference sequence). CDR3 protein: CASSRLAGYEQYF. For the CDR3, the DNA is TGTGCCAGTAGTCGACTAGCGGGGTACGAGCAGTACTTC.

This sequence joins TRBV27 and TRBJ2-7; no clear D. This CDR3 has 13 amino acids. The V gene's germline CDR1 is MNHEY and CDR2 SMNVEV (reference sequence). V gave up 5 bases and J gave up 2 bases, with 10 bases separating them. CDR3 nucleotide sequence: TGTGCCAGCAGTGTCCGGACGACCTACGAGCAGTACTTC. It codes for CASSVRTTYEQYF.

The CDR3 DNA follows: TGTGCCAGCAGTTTATTGGATTCTTCAGGGGTTACTGAAGCTTTCTTT. It codes for CASSLLDSSGVTEAFF. J is TRBJ1-1 and V is TRBV27; D may be TRBD1 (6 bases). CDR3 length: 16 residues. Looked up from germline, CDR1 is MNHEY and CDR2 is SMNVEV (reference sequence). The V and J ends lost 1 base and 5 bases respectively, with 17 bases between them.

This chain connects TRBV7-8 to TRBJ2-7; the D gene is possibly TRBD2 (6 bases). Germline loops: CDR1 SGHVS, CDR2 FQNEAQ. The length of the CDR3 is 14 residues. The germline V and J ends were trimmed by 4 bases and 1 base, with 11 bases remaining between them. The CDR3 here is CASSSAGVSYEQYF. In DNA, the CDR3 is TGTGCCAGCAGCTCAGCGGGTGTATCCTACGAGCAGTACTTC.

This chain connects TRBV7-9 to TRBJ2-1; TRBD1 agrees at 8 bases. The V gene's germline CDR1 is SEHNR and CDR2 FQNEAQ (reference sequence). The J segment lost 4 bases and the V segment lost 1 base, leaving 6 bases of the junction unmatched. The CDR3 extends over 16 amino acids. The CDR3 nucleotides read TGTGCCAGCAGCTTAGGGGGGACAGGACTATACAATGAGCAGTTCTTC. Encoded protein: CASSLGGTGLYNEQFF.

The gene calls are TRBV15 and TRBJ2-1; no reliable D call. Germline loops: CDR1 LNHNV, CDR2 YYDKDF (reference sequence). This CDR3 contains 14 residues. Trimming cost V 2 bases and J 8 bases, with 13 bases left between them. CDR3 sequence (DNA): TGTGCCACCAGCAGAAAAGGTAGCAGCGATGAGCAGTTCTTC. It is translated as CATSRKGSSDEQFF.

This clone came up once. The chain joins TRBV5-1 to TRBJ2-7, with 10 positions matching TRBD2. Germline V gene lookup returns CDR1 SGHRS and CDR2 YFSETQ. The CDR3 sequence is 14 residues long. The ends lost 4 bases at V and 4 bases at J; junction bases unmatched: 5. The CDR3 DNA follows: TGCGCCAGCAGCGAAGCGGGAGGGCATTACGAGCAGTACTTC. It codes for CASSEAGGHYEQYF.

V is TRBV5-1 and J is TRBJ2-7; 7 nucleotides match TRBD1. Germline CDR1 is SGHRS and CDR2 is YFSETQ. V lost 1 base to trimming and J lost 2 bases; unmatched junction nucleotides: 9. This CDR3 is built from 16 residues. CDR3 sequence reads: CASSLSVEQGTYEQYF. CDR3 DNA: TGCGCCAGCAGCTTGAGTGTAGAACAGGGGACCTACGAGCAGTACTTC.

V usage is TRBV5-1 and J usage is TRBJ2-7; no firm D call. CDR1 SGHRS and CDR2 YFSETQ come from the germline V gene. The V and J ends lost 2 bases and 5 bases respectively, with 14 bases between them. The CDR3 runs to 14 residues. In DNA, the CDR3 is TGCGCCAGCAGCTTCGGGCCTAGTAAGGACGAGCAGTACTTC. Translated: CASSFGPSKDEQYF.

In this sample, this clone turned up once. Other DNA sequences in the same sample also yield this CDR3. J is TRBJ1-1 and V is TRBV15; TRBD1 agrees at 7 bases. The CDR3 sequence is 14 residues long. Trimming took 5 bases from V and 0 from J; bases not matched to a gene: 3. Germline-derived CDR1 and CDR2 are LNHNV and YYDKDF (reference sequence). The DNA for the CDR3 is TGTGCCACCAGCCGGGACAGAATGAACACTGAAGCTTTCTTT. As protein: CATSRDRMNTEAFF.

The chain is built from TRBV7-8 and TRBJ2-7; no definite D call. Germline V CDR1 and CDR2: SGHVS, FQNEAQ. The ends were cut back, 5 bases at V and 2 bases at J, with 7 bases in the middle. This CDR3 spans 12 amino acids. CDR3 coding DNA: TGTGCCAGCAGCCCGTCGGCCTACGAGCAGTACTTC. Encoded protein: CASSPSAYEQYF.

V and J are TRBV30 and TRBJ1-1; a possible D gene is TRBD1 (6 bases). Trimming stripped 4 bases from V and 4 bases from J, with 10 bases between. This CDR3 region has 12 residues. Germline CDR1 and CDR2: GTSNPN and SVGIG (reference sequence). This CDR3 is CAWIPGATEAFF. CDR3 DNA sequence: TGTGCCTGGATCCCAGGGGCCACTGAAGCTTTCTTT.

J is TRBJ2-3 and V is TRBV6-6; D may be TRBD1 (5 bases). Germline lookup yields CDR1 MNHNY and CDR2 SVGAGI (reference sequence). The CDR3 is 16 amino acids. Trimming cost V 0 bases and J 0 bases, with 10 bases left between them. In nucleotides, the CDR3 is TGTGCCAGCAGTTACTCGAGAGACAGTAGCACAGATACGCAGTATTTT. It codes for CASSYSRDSSTDTQYF.

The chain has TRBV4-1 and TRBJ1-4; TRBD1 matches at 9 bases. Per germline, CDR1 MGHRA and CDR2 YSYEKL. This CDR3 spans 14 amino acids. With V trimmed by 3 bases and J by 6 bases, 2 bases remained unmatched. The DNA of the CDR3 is TGCGCCAGCAGCCACAGGGACAGGGATGAAAAACTGTTTTTT. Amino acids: CASSHRDRDEKLFF.

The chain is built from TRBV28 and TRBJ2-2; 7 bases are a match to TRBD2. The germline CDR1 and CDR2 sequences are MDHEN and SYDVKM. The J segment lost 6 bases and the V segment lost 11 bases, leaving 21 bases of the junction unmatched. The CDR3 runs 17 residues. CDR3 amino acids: CASQRGTPSGGSGELFF. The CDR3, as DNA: TGTGCCTCCCAAAGGGGCACCCCTAGCGGAGGGTCCGGGGAGCTGTTTTTT.

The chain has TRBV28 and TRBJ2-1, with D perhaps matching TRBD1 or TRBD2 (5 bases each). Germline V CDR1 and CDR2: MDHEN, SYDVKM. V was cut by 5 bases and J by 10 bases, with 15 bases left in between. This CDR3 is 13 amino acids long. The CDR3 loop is CASSPQGDGEQFF. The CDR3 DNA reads TGTGCCAGCAGTCCCCAAGGGGACGGAGAGCAGTTCTTC.

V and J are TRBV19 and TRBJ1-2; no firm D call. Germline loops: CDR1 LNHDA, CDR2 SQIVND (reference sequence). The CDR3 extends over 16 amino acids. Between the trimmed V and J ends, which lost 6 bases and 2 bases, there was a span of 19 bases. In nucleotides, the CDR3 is TGTGCCAGTAGCCCCTCCGGTCCAGCGACCAACTATGGCTACACCTTC. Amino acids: CASSPSGPATNYGYTF.

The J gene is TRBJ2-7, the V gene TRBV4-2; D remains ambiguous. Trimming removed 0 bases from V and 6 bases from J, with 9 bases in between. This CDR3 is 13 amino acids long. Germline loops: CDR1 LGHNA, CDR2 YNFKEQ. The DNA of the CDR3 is TGTGCCAGCAGCCAAGATCGGGCCTCCGAGCAGTACTTC. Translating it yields CASSQDRASEQYF.